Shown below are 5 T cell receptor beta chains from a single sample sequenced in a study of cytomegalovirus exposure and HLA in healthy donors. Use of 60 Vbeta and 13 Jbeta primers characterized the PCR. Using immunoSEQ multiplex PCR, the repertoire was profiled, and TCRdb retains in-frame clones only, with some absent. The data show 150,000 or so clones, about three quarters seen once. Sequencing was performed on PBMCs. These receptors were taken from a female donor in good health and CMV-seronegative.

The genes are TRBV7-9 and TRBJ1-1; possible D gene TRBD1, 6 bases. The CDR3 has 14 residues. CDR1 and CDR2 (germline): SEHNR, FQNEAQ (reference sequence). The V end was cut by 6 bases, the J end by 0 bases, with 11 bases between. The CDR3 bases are TGTGCCAGCAGGAGGACAGCTATGAACACTGAAGCTTTCTTT. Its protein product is CASRRTAMNTEAFF.

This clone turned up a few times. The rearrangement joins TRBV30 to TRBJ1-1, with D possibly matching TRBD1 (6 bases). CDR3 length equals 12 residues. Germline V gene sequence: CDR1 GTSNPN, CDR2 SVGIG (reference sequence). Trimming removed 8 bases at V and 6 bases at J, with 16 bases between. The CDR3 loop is CARSGVRAEAFF. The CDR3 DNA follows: TGTGCCCGATCAGGGGTTCGGGCTGAAGCTTTCTTT.

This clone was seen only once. The CDR3 region is CASSLDRGIYNEQFF. DNA for the CDR3: TGTGCCAGCAGCTTGGACAGAGGAATCTACAATGAGCAGTTCTTC. The chain couples TRBV11-1 to TRBJ2-1; maybe TRBD1 (6 bases). CDR1 is SGHAT and CDR2 is FQDESV in the germline V gene (reference sequence). The CDR3 has 15 amino acids. The ends were cut back, 3 bases at V and 3 bases at J, with 12 bases in the middle.

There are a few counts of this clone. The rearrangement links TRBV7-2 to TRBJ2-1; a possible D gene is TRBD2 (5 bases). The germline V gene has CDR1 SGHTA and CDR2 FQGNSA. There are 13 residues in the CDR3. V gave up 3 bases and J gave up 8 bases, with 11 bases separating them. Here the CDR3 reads CASSFRWGDEQFF. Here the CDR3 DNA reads TGTGCCAGCAGCTTTAGGTGGGGAGATGAGCAGTTCTTC.

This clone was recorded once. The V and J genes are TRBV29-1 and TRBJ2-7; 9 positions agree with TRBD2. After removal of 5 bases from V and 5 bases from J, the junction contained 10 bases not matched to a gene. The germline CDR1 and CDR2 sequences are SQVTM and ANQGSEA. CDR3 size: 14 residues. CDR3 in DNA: TGCAGCGTTACCGGTCTTAGCGGGAGCGACGAGCAGTACTTC. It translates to CSVTGLSGSDEQYF.